The 13 T cell receptor beta chains listed next were all sequenced from one sample in a study of T cell repertoires in ileal Crohn's disease. The time point denotes: neoterminal ileum biopsy at postoperative endoscopy, about 6 months after surgery. The repertoire was sequenced with immunoSEQ multiplex PCR; TCRdb's copy has only in-frame clones and lacks some. The sample carries roughly 60,000 clones, 70% to 90% recorded once. Sequenced material: ileal tissue. The receptors shown here come from an adult with Crohn's disease.

The chain couples TRBV5-1 to TRBJ1-4; TRBD1 aligns across 8 bases. The V gene end was trimmed by 3 bases and the J gene end by 8 bases; junction bases not matched to a gene: 6. CDR1 and CDR2 from the germline V gene are SGHRS and YFSETQ. This CDR3 is built from 14 residues. The CDR3 DNA reads TGCGCCAGCAGCTCCGGACAGGGTTGGGAAAAACTGTTTTTT. It specifies CASSSGQGWEKLFF.

This clone was counted once. CDR3 DNA sequence: TGTGCCAGCAGCTTAGTCGGCAGGGTCACTGAAGCTTTCTTT. This sequence encodes CASSLVGRVTEAFF. The chain uses TRBV7-2 and TRBJ1-1, with D tentatively TRBD1 (5 bases). The CDR3 loop spans 14 amino acids. Germline-derived CDR1 and CDR2 are SGHTA and FQGNSA. Between the trimmed V and J ends, which lost 1 base and 4 bases, there was a span of 10 bases.

V and J are TRBV30 and TRBJ1-1, with 9 bases matching TRBD1. Losses at the gene ends were 5 bases for V and 4 bases for J; bases not matched to a gene: 2. This CDR3 is 12 amino acids long. Germline assignment: CDR1 GTSNPN and CDR2 SVGIG (reference sequence). In DNA, the CDR3 is TGTGCCTGGGGACAGGGGCCCACTGAAGCTTTCTTT. This encodes CAWGQGPTEAFF.

The V call is TRBV30, the J call TRBJ1-1; no clear D gene. In germline, CDR1 is GTSNPN, CDR2 SVGIG (reference sequence). Trimming left V 1 base short and J 1 base short, with 4 bases between. The CDR3 contains 12 residues. The CDR3 loop reads CAWSASNTEAFF. In DNA, the CDR3 is TGTGCCTGGAGTGCCTCGAACACTGAAGCTTTCTTT.

The chain employs TRBV7-8 and TRBJ1-5, with 7 nucleotides matching TRBD1. The germline V gene has CDR1 SGHVS and CDR2 FQNEAQ. This CDR3 spans 14 amino acids. The trim removed 4 bases at V and 7 bases at J, leaving 7 bases unmatched. This chain's CDR3 is CASSSTGRGQPQHF. The CDR3 region has the DNA TGTGCCAGCAGCTCGACAGGGCGAGGACAGCCCCAGCATTTT.

V gene TRBV4-2 combines with J gene TRBJ1-1, with 11 bases matching TRBD1. The CDR3 length is 15 residues. Germline V gives CDR1 LGHNA, CDR2 YNFKEQ. The V gene end was trimmed by 4 bases and the J gene end by 3 bases; junction bases not matched to a gene: 4. CDR3 DNA sequence: TGTGCCAGCAGCCCATGGGACAGGGGGGACACTGAAGCTTTCTTT. This codes for CASSPWDRGDTEAFF.

This chain uses TRBV30 with TRBJ2-6; the D is unclear. Germline V gene data show CDR1 as GTSNPN and CDR2 as SVGIG (reference sequence). This CDR3 comprises 14 residues. V lost 4 bases, J lost 1 base, and 8 bases lay in between. The CDR3 loop reads CAWKSRSGANVLTF. The CDR3 nucleotides read TGTGCCTGGAAATCGAGGTCTGGGGCCAACGTCCTGACTTTC. Full variable domain (outside the CDR3, taken from reference TRBV30 and TRBJ2-6): SQTIHQWPATLVQPVGSPLSLECTVEGTSNPNLYWYRQAAGRGLQLLFYSVGIGQISSEVPQNLSASRPQDRQFILSSKKLLLSDSGFYLCAWKSRSGANVLTFGAGSRLTVL.

This clone has just a few counts. The chain joins TRBV4-2 to TRBJ1-3; a possible D gene is TRBD1 (6 bases). The germline gives CDR1 LGHNA, CDR2 YNFKEQ. V was cut by 2 bases and J by 4 bases, with 30 bases left in between. The length of the CDR3 is 21 residues. The CDR3 is CASSQTINPLWAGEKGNTIYF. For the CDR3, the DNA is TGTGCCAGCAGCCAAACAATCAACCCCCTTTGGGCAGGGGAAAAGGGAAACACCATATATTTT.

V and J are TRBV4-1 and TRBJ2-1, with 8 bases identical to TRBD2. The CDR3 runs 19 residues. J lost 1 base, V lost 1 base, and 12 bases had no gene match. Germline CDR1 reads MGHRA; CDR2 reads YSYEKL. DNA of the CDR3: TGCGCCAGCAGCCAAGTTTCTTCCTCCGCGGGAGGTTCCTACAATGAGCAGTTCTTC. Translating gives CASSQVSSSAGGSYNEQFF.

This sequence joins TRBV5-5 and TRBJ1-2; no clear D gene. Germline V gene sequence: CDR1 SGHKS, CDR2 YYEKEE (reference sequence). V gave up 4 bases and J gave up 5 bases, with 15 bases separating them. CDR3 length: 14 residues. The CDR3 protein is CASSKLQLRYGYTF. In nucleotides, the CDR3 is TGTGCCAGCAGCAAACTCCAACTTCGGTATGGCTACACCTTC.

This chain joins TRBV27 and TRBJ2-3, with TRBD2 as a possible D gene (5 bases). The CDR3 runs to 18 residues. V lost 5 bases, J lost 1 base, and 22 bases lay in between. Germline V gene lookup returns CDR1 MNHEY and CDR2 SMNVEV (reference sequence). CDR3 DNA sequence: TGTGCCAGCAGTCCCTCGGTGGAGGTTCGGTCTGGCACAGATACGCAGTATTTT. It yields the protein CASSPSVEVRSGTDTQYF.

The chain uses TRBV19 and TRBJ1-2, with D perhaps TRBD1 (6 bases). CDR1 is LNHDA, CDR2 SQIVND, per germline (reference sequence). V was cut by 7 bases and J by 5 bases, with 14 bases left in between. The CDR3 has 13 residues. This chain's CDR3 is CASKDSIGYGYTF. Written as DNA, the CDR3 is TGTGCCAGTAAGGACAGTATTGGGTATGGCTACACCTTC.

This clone has just one count. CDR3 sequence: CASSVFFSYGYTF. CDR3 coding DNA: TGTGCCAGCAGTGTTTTCTTCTCTTATGGCTACACCTTC. The rearrangement uses TRBV2 and TRBJ1-2; D gene ambiguous. The CDR3 covers 13 residues. V was shortened by 4 bases and J by 5 bases, with 11 bases between the two germline ends. CDR1 SNHLY and CDR2 FYNNEI come from the germline V gene.